The 8 T cell receptor beta chains in this list originate from one sample, sequenced in a study of blood T cell repertoires in COVID-19. Measured with immunoSEQ multiplex PCR; TCRdb has only the in-frame clones, and not every one. Of 70,000 to 95,000 clones in the sample, around 81% are singletons; the top ten hold 15% to 20%. Material for sequencing was peripheral blood. Receptors were obtained from an elderly man with active or convalescent COVID-19.

The chain is built from TRBV7-8 and TRBJ1-5, with 9 nucleotides matching TRBD1. The trim removed 5 bases at V and 4 bases at J, leaving 6 bases unmatched. This CDR3 contains 15 residues. The V gene's germline CDR1 is SGHVS and CDR2 FQNEAQ. The DNA for the CDR3 is TGTGCCAGCAGCGGCGGGACAGGGCCTAATCAGCCCCAGCATTTT. Protein product: CASSGGTGPNQPQHF.

This clone was observed a few times. The rearrangement links TRBV10-3 to TRBJ1-5; TRBD1 agrees at 8 bases. CDR1 is ENHRY and CDR2 is SYGVKD in the germline V gene. Trimming cost V 9 bases and J 0 bases; bases outside gene matches: 4. The CDR3 extends over 14 amino acids. The CDR3 reads CAIWTGHSNQPQHF. CDR3 coding DNA: TGTGCCATATGGACAGGGCATAGCAATCAGCCCCAGCATTTT.

This clone was detected only a few times. V and J are TRBV10-2 and TRBJ2-2, with D possibly TRBD2 on 6 matching bases. Between the trimmed V and J ends, which lost 7 bases and 4 bases, there was a span of 19 bases. CDR3 length: 16 residues. Germline loops: CDR1 WSHSY, CDR2 SAAADI. CDR3 amino acids: CASNIGTVWGTGELFF. CDR3 in DNA: TGCGCCAGCAATATAGGGACTGTGTGGGGCACCGGGGAGCTGTTTTTT.

The rearrangement joins TRBV11-2 to TRBJ1-5; D is ambiguous. Germline V lookup: CDR1 SGHAT, CDR2 FQNNGV. This CDR3 has 13 amino acids. V shed 6 bases and J shed 5 bases, with 11 bases lying between them. Here the CDR3 reads CASSLAPYQPQHF. CDR3 DNA: TGTGCCAGCAGTTTGGCCCCTTATCAGCCCCAGCATTTT.

The V call is TRBV3-1 (or the pseudogene TRBV3-2), the J call TRBJ1-4, with 9 positions matching TRBD1. V gave up 2 bases and J gave up 5 bases; unmatched junction bases: 6. Looked up from germline, CDR1 is LGHDT and CDR2 is YNNKEL (reference sequence). The CDR3 is 16 amino acids. In DNA form, the CDR3 reads TGTGCCAGCAGCCAACCCCCCGGACAGGGGAATGAAAAACTGTTTTTT. The encoded protein is CASSQPPGQGNEKLFF.

The chain employs TRBV14 and TRBJ2-7; the D is unclear. The CDR3 runs 13 residues. The V end lost 0 bases, the J end lost 6 bases, and 9 bases lay between the germline ends. Per the germline V gene, CDR1 is SGHDN and CDR2 is FVKESK. The CDR3 sequence is CASSQDPVREQYV. The CDR3 region has the DNA TGTGCCAGCAGCCAAGATCCGGTGCGCGAGCAGTACGTC.

The chain carries TRBV7-3 and TRBJ2-5; the match to TRBD1 covers 9 bases. The germline V gene has CDR1 SGHTA and CDR2 FQGTGA. The CDR3 consists of 15 residues. Trimming removed 3 bases from V and 1 base from J; junction bases left unmatched: 3. Here the CDR3 reads CASSFDRGIQETQYF. In DNA form, the CDR3 reads TGTGCCAGCAGCTTTGACAGGGGGATCCAAGAGACCCAGTACTTC.

The chain is built from TRBV18 and TRBJ1-5; 7 bases are a match to TRBD1. Trimming removed 4 bases from V and 6 bases from J; junction bases left unmatched: 3. Germline V gene lookup returns CDR1 KGHSH and CDR2 LQKENI. The CDR3 is 13 amino acids. The CDR3 loop is CASSLTGAQPQHF. CDR3 nucleotide sequence: TGTGCCAGCTCACTTACAGGGGCTCAGCCCCAGCATTTT.